These 32 T cell receptor beta chains originate from one sample sequenced in a study. MiXCR, applied by TCRdb to the RT-PCR reads, yields one record per CDR3 protein. This table holds around 700,000 distinct CDR3 sequences, 14% found once. The sample comprised memory CD4+ T cells from blood. The receptors stem from a female donor in good health, serving as a healthy control.

This clonotype was detected ten times or more. The chain carries TRBV10-3 and TRBJ2-7; 12 positions match TRBD2. V dropped 3 bases and J dropped 6; count of bases not matched to a gene: 9. The V gene's germline CDR1 is ENHRY and CDR2 SYGVKD. CDR3 length equals 16 residues. The CDR3 nucleotides are TGTGCCATCAGTGACCCGACTAGCGGGAGCCTTGGCGAGCAGTACTTC. Translated: CAISDPTSGSLGEQYF.

This clonotype came up a few times. This chain uses TRBV6-6 with TRBJ1-2; D is unclear. V lost 0 bases and J lost 3, with 8 bases in between. Germline values: CDR1 MNHNY, CDR2 SVGAGI (reference sequence). The CDR3 loop spans 14 amino acids. CDR3 region: CASSYSLGDYGYTF. CDR3 DNA sequence: TGTGCCAGCAGTTACTCGCTCGGAGACTATGGCTACACCTTC.

This clonotype showed up just a few times. CDR3 amino acids: CASSLGSGTGGKTQYF. The CDR3, as DNA: TGTGCCAGCAGCTTAGGAAGCGGGACTGGAGGAAAGACCCAGTACTTC. The chain joins TRBV7-9 to TRBJ2-5, with 7 bases identical to TRBD2. Germline V gives CDR1 SEHNR, CDR2 FQNEAQ (reference sequence). Trimming removed 1 base from V and 6 bases from J; junction bases left unmatched: 11. The length of the CDR3 is 16 residues.

In this sample, this clonotype turned up a few times. The chain combines TRBV6-6 with TRBJ1-1; a possible D gene is TRBD1 (5 bases). Germline assignment: CDR1 MNHNY and CDR2 SVGAGI (reference sequence). V lost 8 bases, J lost 0 bases, and 13 bases lay in between. The CDR3 is 14 amino acids. The CDR3 sequence is CASERDGMNTEAFF. CDR3 bases: TGTGCCAGCGAGCGGGACGGGATGAACACTGAAGCTTTCTTT.

V and J are TRBV3-1 and TRBJ2-7, with D possibly matching TRBD1 (6 bases). Trimming took 1 base from V and 3 from J, leaving 13 bases between them. Per the germline V gene, CDR1 is LGHDT and CDR2 is YNNKEL (reference sequence). The CDR3 is made up of 15 amino acids. DNA for the CDR3: TGTGCCAGCAGCCAAGGACAGGCGGTCGGCTACGAGCAGTACTTC. Residues: CASSQGQAVGYEQYF.

This clonotype was picked up a small number of times. This chain links TRBV28 with TRBJ2-1, with D hard to call. The V end lost 10 bases, the J end lost 9 bases, and 16 bases lay between the germline ends. This CDR3 spans 12 amino acids. Germline CDR1 MDHEN, CDR2 SYDVKM. Written as DNA, the CDR3 is TGTGCCACCATGAGGCCCGATGGTGAGCAGTTCTTC. This encodes CATMRPDGEQFF.

This clonotype was counted between two and nine times. The chain links TRBV4-1 to TRBJ2-6, with D hard to call. CDR1 MGHRA and CDR2 YSYEKL come from the germline V gene. This CDR3 is built from 17 residues. Trimming took off 0 bases at V and 0 bases at J, with 9 bases between the two ends. CDR3 sequence (DNA): TGCGCCAGCAGCCAAGATTGGGTTTCCTCTGGGGCCAACGTCCTGACTTTC. It specifies CASSQDWVSSGANVLTF.

This clonotype occurred a few times. V usage is TRBV30 and J usage is TRBJ1-2, with D tentatively TRBD1 (5 bases). Germline loops: CDR1 GTSNPN, CDR2 SVGIG (reference sequence). The CDR3 contains 14 residues. V was cut by 4 bases and J by 8 bases, with 20 bases left in between. The CDR3 DNA reads TGTGCCTGGACCCCGATTCCTACCGGGGGGGGCTACACCTTC. Translation: CAWTPIPTGGGYTF.

This clonotype was counted many times. V is TRBV9 and J is TRBJ1-2; tentatively, D is TRBD1 (6 bases). Per germline, CDR1 SGDLS and CDR2 YYNGEE. V was shortened by 3 bases and J by 4 bases, with 10 bases between the two germline ends. The CDR3 runs to 13 residues. This CDR3 reads CASSATGTYGYTF. CDR3 nucleotides: TGTGCCAGCAGCGCCACAGGGACCTATGGCTACACCTTC.

The sample holds many counts of this clonotype. This chain connects TRBV12-3 or TRBV12-4 to TRBJ1-1, with 11 nucleotides matching TRBD1. The CDR3 totals 14 residues. Trimming removed 7 bases from V and 3 bases from J; junction bases left unmatched: 4. CDR3 in DNA: TGTGCCAGCATTGGACAGGGGGCGCACACTGAAGCTTTCTTT. Translating it yields CASIGQGAHTEAFF.

This clonotype appeared a few times. The V and J genes are TRBV5-5 and TRBJ2-3, with D possibly matching TRBD1 (5 bases). This CDR3 has 15 residues. V lost 4 bases, J lost 1 base, and 13 bases lay in between. Germline V CDR1 and CDR2: SGHKS, YYEKEE (reference sequence). The CDR3, as DNA: TGTGCCAGCAGCCCCCAGGGAACGCGCACAGATACGCAGTATTTT. Translated: CASSPQGTRTDTQYF.

This clonotype turned up a few times. The chain links TRBV11-2 to TRBJ2-2, with a weak D call TRBD1 (5 bases). V was trimmed by 7 bases and J by 1 base, leaving 25 bases between them. This CDR3 contains 19 residues. The germline V gene has CDR1 SGHAT and CDR2 FQNNGV. CDR3 sequence: CASTLMGLGAEWNTGELFF. CDR3 sequence (DNA): TGTGCCAGCACTCTAATGGGCCTTGGGGCGGAGTGGAACACCGGGGAGCTGTTTTTT. The whole variable domain, filled in from reference TRBV11-2 and TRBJ2-2, reads EAGVAQSPRYKIIEKRQSVAFWCNPISGHATLYWYQQILGQGPKLLIQFQNNGVVDDSQLPKDRFSAERLKGVDSTLKIQPAKLEDSAVYLCASTLMGLGAEWNTGELFFGEGSRLTVL.

This chain links TRBV30 with TRBJ2-1; no clear D gene. From germline, CDR1 is GTSNPN and CDR2 SVGIG (reference sequence). V lost 4 bases and J lost 1, with 11 bases in between. The CDR3 is 14 amino acids. The CDR3 is CAWTRGFSYNEQFF. The CDR3 DNA reads as TGTGCCTGGACAAGAGGATTTTCCTACAATGAGCAGTTCTTC.

There are many counts of this clonotype. J is TRBJ2-5 and V is TRBV12-3 or TRBV12-4; D is perhaps TRBD2 (5 bases). Trimming took 6 bases from V and 4 from J, leaving 15 bases between them. The CDR3 consists of 14 residues. CDR3: CASSLTSPPETQYF. CDR3 in DNA: TGTGCCAGCAGCCTCACTAGTCCCCCAGAGACCCAGTACTTC.

This clonotype was detected a few times. The gene calls are TRBV9 and TRBJ2-3; 10 nucleotides align to TRBD1. J was trimmed by 3 bases and V by 4 bases; bases with no gene match: 5. The CDR3 runs 15 residues. Germline CDR1 and CDR2: SGDLS and YYNGEE. CDR3 DNA: TGTGCCAGCAGCTGGGACAGGGGAGGGACAGATACGCAGTATTTT. Its translation: CASSWDRGGTDTQYF.

This chain joins TRBV5-6 and TRBJ2-1; TRBD2 is a possible D gene (5 bases). The CDR3 has 16 residues. Trimming removed 4 bases from V and 3 bases from J, with 17 bases in between. Germline values: CDR1 SGHDT, CDR2 YYEEEE. Here the CDR3 DNA reads TGTGCCAGCAGCCGGAGCTGGGGAGAAGTCTACAATGAGCAGTTCTTC. Translated, it gives CASSRSWGEVYNEQFF.

This clonotype was detected a few times. The J gene is TRBJ2-3, the V gene TRBV7-2; perhaps D is TRBD1 or TRBD2 (5 bases each). Trimming removed 5 bases at V and 0 bases at J, with 18 bases between. This CDR3 spans 17 amino acids. CDR1 and CDR2 from the germline V gene are SGHTA and FQGNSA. Written as DNA, the CDR3 is TGTGCCAGCAGCCCGGGGCAGAAAATTACTAGCACAGATACGCAGTATTTT. Amino acid sequence: CASSPGQKITSTDTQYF.

The rearrangement uses TRBV5-1 and TRBJ2-7; D gene unclear. Trimming took off 1 base at V and 3 bases at J, with 8 bases between the two ends. The CDR3 runs 13 residues. Germline V lookup: CDR1 SGHRS, CDR2 YFSETQ. CDR3 amino acids: CASSLKQDYEQYF. The CDR3 region has the DNA TGCGCCAGCAGCTTGAAGCAGGACTACGAGCAGTACTTC.

The rearrangement uses TRBV27 and TRBJ2-5; D might be TRBD1 (5 bases). Germline CDR1 MNHEY, CDR2 SMNVEV (reference sequence). CDR3 length: 13 amino acids. The CDR3 here is CVSSIRQKETQYF. For the CDR3, the DNA is TGTGTTAGCAGTATAAGACAGAAAGAGACCCAGTACTTC.

This clonotype was observed a handful of times. This sequence joins TRBV3-1 and TRBJ1-1, with no clear D. V lost 7 bases, J lost 0 bases, and 12 bases lay in between. CDR1 is LGHDT, CDR2 YNNKEL, per germline (reference sequence). CDR3 size: 14 residues. The CDR3 reads CASTLGSLNTEAFF. DNA for the CDR3: TGTGCCAGCACCTTAGGGTCGTTGAACACTGAAGCTTTCTTT.

The CDR3 protein is CSVELAGGLSQYF. DNA of the CDR3: TGCAGCGTTGAGTTAGCGGGAGGGCTCTCGCAGTATTTT. This chain connects TRBV29-1 to TRBJ2-3, with 11 bases lining up with TRBD2. The CDR3 has 13 amino acids. J lost 10 bases, V lost 3 bases, and 6 bases had no gene match. Looked up from germline, CDR1 is SQVTM and CDR2 is ANQGSEA.

Only a few counts were recorded for this clonotype. This chain uses TRBV10-3 with TRBJ2-5; 15 nucleotides match TRBD2. The CDR3 is made up of 14 amino acids. With V trimmed by 8 bases and J by 5 bases, 3 bases remained unmatched. CDR1 is ENHRY, CDR2 SYGVKD, per germline. CDR3 sequence reads: CAIGGTSGGETQYF. In DNA form, the CDR3 reads TGTGCCATCGGCGGGACTAGCGGGGGGGAGACCCAGTACTTC.

This clonotype has at least ten counts. The chain has TRBV7-2 and TRBJ2-3, with D perhaps matching TRBD1 (6 bases). This CDR3 contains 15 residues. With 5 bases removed from V and 6 bases from J, the gap between germline ends came to 18 bases. Germline-derived CDR1 and CDR2 are SGHTA and FQGNSA. CDR3 bases: TGTGCCAGCAGCCCTCCCGCAGGGGCCTACGATACGCAGTATTTT. As protein: CASSPPAGAYDTQYF.

The V and J genes are TRBV7-2 and TRBJ2-1, with D possibly matching TRBD2 (6 bases). The ends were cut back, 4 bases at V and 0 bases at J, with 10 bases in the middle. The CDR3 spans 15 residues. Germline-derived CDR1 and CDR2 are SGHTA and FQGNSA. The CDR3 region has the DNA TGTGCCAGCAGCTGGGGGACTCTCTCCTACAATGAGCAGTTCTTC. It specifies CASSWGTLSYNEQFF.

This clonotype was observed a handful of times. This chain uses TRBV5-1 with TRBJ1-2; D remains ambiguous. The germline V and J ends were trimmed by 0 bases and 3 bases, with 9 bases remaining between them. From germline, CDR1 is SGHRS and CDR2 YFSETQ. The CDR3 loop spans 14 amino acids. The CDR3 coding sequence is TGCGCCAGCAGCTTGGACAGTGCCGACTATGGCTACACCTTC. Translated: CASSLDSADYGYTF.

This clonotype was detected only a few times. The J gene is TRBJ1-6, the V gene TRBV20-1; D perhaps matches TRBD1 (6 bases). CDR1 and CDR2 from the germline V gene are DFQATT and SNEGSKA (reference sequence). V lost 0 bases and J 3 bases, leaving 9 bases between the germline ends. The CDR3 sequence is 15 residues long. The CDR3 sequence is CSARDATGYNSPLHF. In nucleotides, the CDR3 is TGCAGTGCTAGAGATGCGACAGGCTATAATTCACCCCTCCACTTT.

This clonotype came up a few times. The genes are TRBV2 and TRBJ2-7, with 8 bases fitting TRBD2. After removal of 1 base from V and 3 bases from J, the junction contained 5 bases not matched to a gene. The length of the CDR3 is 15 residues. Germline V lookup: CDR1 SNHLY, CDR2 FYNNEI. CDR3 sequence reads: CASSEDVGGDYEQYF. As DNA, the CDR3 is TGTGCCAGCAGTGAAGACGTCGGGGGGGACTACGAGCAGTACTTC.

This clonotype turned up a few times. V usage is TRBV6-2 or TRBV6-3 and J usage is TRBJ1-1; D remains ambiguous. Trimming pared 3 bases from V and 3 bases from J, leaving 14 bases between. Germline V gene lookup returns CDR1 MNHEY and CDR2 SVGEGT. The CDR3 spans 15 residues. CDR3 loop: CASSYRAGAHTEAFF. In DNA, the CDR3 is TGTGCCAGCAGTTATAGAGCCGGAGCGCACACTGAAGCTTTCTTT.

This clonotype was observed many times. The rearrangement joins TRBV29-1 to TRBJ1-5; D gene unclear. The CDR3 is 13 amino acids. Trimming removed 6 bases at V and 4 bases at J, with 13 bases between. Germline CDR1 and CDR2: SQVTM and ANQGSEA. The CDR3 sequence is CSVADQPNQPQHF. The DNA of the CDR3 is TGCAGCGTCGCTGACCAGCCAAATCAGCCCCAGCATTTT.

This clonotype appeared many times. The chain uses TRBV6-5 and TRBJ2-3, with 9 bases aligning to TRBD2. Trimming took 4 bases from V and 4 from J; bases not matched to a gene: 6. Germline-derived CDR1 and CDR2 are MNHEY and SVGAGI. This CDR3 comprises 15 residues. Here the CDR3 reads CASSSVSGRSDTQYF. The CDR3 DNA is TGTGCCAGCAGTTCGGTTAGCGGGAGATCAGATACGCAGTATTTT.

This clonotype has just a few counts. Here the CDR3 reads CASRTNRGGYNSPLHF. CDR3 DNA sequence: TGTGCCAGCAGGACTAACAGGGGGGGCTATAATTCACCCCTCCACTTT. The chain has TRBV27 and TRBJ1-6; TRBD1 matches 8 bases. V trimming: 6 bases; J trimming: 3 bases; junction bases outside the gene matches: 7. The length of the CDR3 is 16 residues. CDR1 is MNHEY, CDR2 SMNVEV, per germline (reference sequence).

This clonotype was counted many times. The genes are TRBV12-3 or TRBV12-4 and TRBJ1-1; no definite D call. CDR3 length: 12 residues. Trimming cost V 6 bases and J 0 bases, with 5 bases left between them. CDR3 protein: CASSPLNTEAFF. Here the CDR3 DNA reads TGTGCCAGCAGCCCCTTGAACACTGAAGCTTTCTTT.